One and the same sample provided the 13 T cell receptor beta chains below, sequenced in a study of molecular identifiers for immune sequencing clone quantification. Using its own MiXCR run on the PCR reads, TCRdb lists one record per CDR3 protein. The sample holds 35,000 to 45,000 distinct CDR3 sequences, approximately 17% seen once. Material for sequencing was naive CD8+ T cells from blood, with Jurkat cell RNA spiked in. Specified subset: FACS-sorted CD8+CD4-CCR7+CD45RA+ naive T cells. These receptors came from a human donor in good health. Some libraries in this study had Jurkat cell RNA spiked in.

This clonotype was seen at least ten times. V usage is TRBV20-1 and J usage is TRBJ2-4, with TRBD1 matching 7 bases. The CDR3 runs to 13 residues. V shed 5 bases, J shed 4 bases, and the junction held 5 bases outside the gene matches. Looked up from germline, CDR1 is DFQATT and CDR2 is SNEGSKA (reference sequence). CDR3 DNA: TGCAGTGCTGATGGGACAGCTAAAAACATTCAGTACTTC. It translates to CSADGTAKNIQYF.

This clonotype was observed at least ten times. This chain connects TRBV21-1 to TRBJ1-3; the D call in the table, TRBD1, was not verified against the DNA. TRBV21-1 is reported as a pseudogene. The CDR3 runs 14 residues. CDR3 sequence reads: CASLKGGQQNTIYF. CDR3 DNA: TGTGCCAGCTTAAAAGGGGGCCAGCAAAACACCATATATTTT.

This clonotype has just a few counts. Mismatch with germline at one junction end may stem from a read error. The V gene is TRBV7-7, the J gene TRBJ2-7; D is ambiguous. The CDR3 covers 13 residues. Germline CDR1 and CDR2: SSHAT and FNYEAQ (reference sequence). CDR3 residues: CASSPYLRGEQYF. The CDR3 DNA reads TGTGCTAGCAGCCCCTACTTGCGAGGCGAGCAGTACTTC.

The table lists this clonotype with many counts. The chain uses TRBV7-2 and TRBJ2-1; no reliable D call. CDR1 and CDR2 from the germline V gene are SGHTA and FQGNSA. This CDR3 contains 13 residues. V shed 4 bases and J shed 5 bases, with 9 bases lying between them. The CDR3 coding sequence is TGTGCCAGCAGCTCGGGCATCCACAATGAGCAGTTCTTC. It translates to CASSSGIHNEQFF.

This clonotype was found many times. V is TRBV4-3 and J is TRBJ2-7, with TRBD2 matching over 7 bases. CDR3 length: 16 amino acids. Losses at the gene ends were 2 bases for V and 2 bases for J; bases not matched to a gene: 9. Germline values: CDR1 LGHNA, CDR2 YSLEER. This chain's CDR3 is CASSQYPGGGAYEQYF. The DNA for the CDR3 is TGCGCCAGCAGCCAATACCCGGGAGGTGGAGCCTACGAGCAGTACTTC.

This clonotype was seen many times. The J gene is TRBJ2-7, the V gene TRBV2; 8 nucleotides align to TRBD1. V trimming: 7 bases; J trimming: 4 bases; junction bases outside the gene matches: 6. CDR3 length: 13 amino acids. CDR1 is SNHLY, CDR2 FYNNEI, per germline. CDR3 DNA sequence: TGTGCCAGCACCCAGGGGGCGATTTACGAGCAGTACTTC. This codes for CASTQGAIYEQYF.

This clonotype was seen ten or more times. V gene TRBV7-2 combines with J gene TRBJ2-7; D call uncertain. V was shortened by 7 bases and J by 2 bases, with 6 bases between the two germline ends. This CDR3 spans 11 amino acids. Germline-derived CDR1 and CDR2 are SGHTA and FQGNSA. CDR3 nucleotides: TGTGCCAGCACCTCAACCTACGAGCAGTACTTC. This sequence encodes CASTSTYEQYF.

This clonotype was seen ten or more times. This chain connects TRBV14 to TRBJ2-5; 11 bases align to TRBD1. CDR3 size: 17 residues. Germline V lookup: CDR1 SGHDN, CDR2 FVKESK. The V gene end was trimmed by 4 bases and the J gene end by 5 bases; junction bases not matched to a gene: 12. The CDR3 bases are TGTGCCAGCAGCCCGGGGTTGGACAGGGGGCTTTGGGAGACCCAGTACTTC. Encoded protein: CASSPGLDRGLWETQYF.

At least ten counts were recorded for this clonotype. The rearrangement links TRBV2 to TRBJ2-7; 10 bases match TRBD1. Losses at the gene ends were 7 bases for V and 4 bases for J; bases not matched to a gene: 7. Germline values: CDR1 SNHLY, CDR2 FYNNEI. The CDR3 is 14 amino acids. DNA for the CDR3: TGTGCCAGCATTGTCCCGGGACAGGGGTACGAGCAGTACTTC. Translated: CASIVPGQGYEQYF.

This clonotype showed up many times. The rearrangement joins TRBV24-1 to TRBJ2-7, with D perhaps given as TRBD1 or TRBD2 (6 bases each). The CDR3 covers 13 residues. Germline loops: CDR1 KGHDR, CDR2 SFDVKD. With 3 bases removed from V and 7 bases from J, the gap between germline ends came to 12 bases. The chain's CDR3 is CATSDHRAGEQYF. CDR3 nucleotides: TGTGCCACCAGTGATCACAGGGCGGGGGAGCAGTACTTC.

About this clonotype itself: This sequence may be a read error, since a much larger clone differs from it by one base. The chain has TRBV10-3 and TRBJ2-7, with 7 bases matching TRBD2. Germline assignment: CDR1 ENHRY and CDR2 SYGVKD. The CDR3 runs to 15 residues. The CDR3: CAISESLADTYGQYF. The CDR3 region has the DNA TGTGCCATCAGTGAGTCTCTAGCGGACACGTACGGGCAGTACTTC.

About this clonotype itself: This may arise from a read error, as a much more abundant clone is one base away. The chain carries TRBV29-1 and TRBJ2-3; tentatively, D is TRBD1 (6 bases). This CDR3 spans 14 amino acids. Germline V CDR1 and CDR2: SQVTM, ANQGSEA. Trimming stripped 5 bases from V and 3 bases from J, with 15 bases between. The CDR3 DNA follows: TGCAGCGTTAGCTTTGGGGGCAAAACAGATACGCAGTATTTT. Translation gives CSVSFGGKTDTQYF.

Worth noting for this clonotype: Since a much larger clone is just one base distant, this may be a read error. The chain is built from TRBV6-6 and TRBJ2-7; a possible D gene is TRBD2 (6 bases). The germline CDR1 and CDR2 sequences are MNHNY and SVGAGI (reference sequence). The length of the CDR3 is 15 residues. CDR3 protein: CARSHATRHNYEQYF. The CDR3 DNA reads TGTGCCCGCAGTCACGCGACTAGGCATAACTACGAGCAGTACTTC.